This TCR beta chain was sequenced for a study of blood T cell repertoires in COVID-19. About the study: Samples representing acute and convalescent COVID-19 were sourced from the United States, Italy and Spain. The cDNA or gDNA used as material had been derived from T cells, B-cell-depleted T cells, or PBMCs.

CDR1 is MGHRA, CDR2 YSYEKL, per germline. V dropped 1 base and J dropped 5; count of bases not matched to a gene: 5. The CDR3 is 17 amino acids. How the authors handled the data: How many nucleated cells were present was estimated from reference gene primer amplification. Measured with immunoSEQ multiplex PCR; TCRdb has only the in-frame clones, and not every one. V and J calls and clone size follow that table, whereas D and trimming were derived from the DNA. The repertoire holds some 270,000 clones, with approximately 86% as singletons. The sequence derives from a man in his forties with active or convalescent COVID-19. The chain employs TRBV4-1 and TRBJ2-2, with 12 bases identical to TRBD2. Specimen: peripheral blood. CDR3 region: CASSQGLAGVQTGELFF. In DNA form, the CDR3 reads TGCGCCAGCAGCCAAGGACTAGCGGGAGTACAGACCGGGGAGCTGTTTTTT.